Shown below are 15 T cell receptor beta chains from a single sample sequenced in a study of shared clonotypes between healthy human individuals. Profiling relied on immunoSEQ multiplex PCR, and the TCRdb table lists in-frame clones only, not all of them. The sample lists about 1.1 million clones, about four fifths seen once, with approximately 0.5% in the top ten. Sequencing was performed on memory CD4+ T cells from PBMCs. The sample's subset: CD45RA-negative fraction. The receptors originated from a man younger than 35 in good health. Some clones in this sample may be carry-over from other donors' samples.

The V gene is TRBV2, the J gene TRBJ1-1; D gene unclear. V was pared by 7 bases and J by 0 bases, with 9 bases between. CDR1 and CDR2 (germline): SNHLY, FYNNEI. This CDR3 is built from 13 residues. As DNA, the CDR3 is TGTGCCAGCAACTGGGCCATGAACACTGAAGCTTTCTTT. Its protein is CASNWAMNTEAFF. Full variable domain (missing parts from reference TRBV2 and TRBJ1-1): EPEVTQTPSHQVTQMGQEVILRCVPISNHLYFYWYRQILGQKVEFLVSFYNNEISEKSEIFDDQFSVERPDGSNFTLKIRSTKLEDSAMYFCASNWAMNTEAFFGQGTRLTVV.

In nucleotides, the CDR3 is TGTGCCAGCTCACCAGCTAGCGGGGCAGATACGCAGTATTTT. It encodes CASSPASGADTQYF. This chain joins TRBV18 and TRBJ2-3; 9 bases agree with TRBD2. Germline CDR1 KGHSH, CDR2 LQKENI. The CDR3 contains 14 residues. V was clipped by 2 bases and J by 4 bases; unmatched bases: 1.

This chain uses TRBV9 with TRBJ2-1; D is unresolved. Germline CDR1 reads SGDLS; CDR2 reads YYNGEE. V was pared by 1 base and J by 5 bases, with 13 bases between. The CDR3 extends over 15 amino acids. Written as DNA, the CDR3 is TGTGCCAGCAGCGTAATAGGGCTAGTAGACAATGAGCAGTTCTTC. It specifies CASSVIGLVDNEQFF.

The chain recombines TRBV11-2 with TRBJ2-1; D might be TRBD2 (6 bases). Trimming took off 3 bases at V and 8 bases at J, with 11 bases between the two ends. CDR3 length: 13 residues. The germline V gene encodes CDR1 SGHAT and CDR2 FQNNGV. CDR3 loop: CASSLGRDYEQFF. CDR3 DNA sequence: TGTGCCAGCAGCTTGGGCAGGGACTATGAGCAGTTCTTC.

With regard to this clone: The same CDR3 can be traced to other DNA sequences in this sample. The V and J genes are TRBV18 and TRBJ2-7; 10 bases line up with TRBD1. CDR1 and CDR2 (germline): KGHSH, LQKENI. This CDR3 is 14 amino acids long. V shed 6 bases and J 3 bases; nucleotides not matched to a gene: 5. For the CDR3, the DNA is TGTGCCAGCTCCCCCGGGACAGGGGACTACGAGCAGTACTTC. It translates to CASSPGTGDYEQYF.

This chain connects TRBV9 to TRBJ1-1; no reliable D call. Germline V CDR1 and CDR2: SGDLS, YYNGEE. The CDR3 length is 16 residues. The V end lost 7 bases, the J end lost 2 bases, and 21 bases lay between the germline ends. CDR3 DNA sequence: TGTGCCAGCCGTACAAAGACACAAGGCTCTAACACTGAAGCTTTCTTT. The encoded protein is CASRTKTQGSNTEAFF.

The V gene is TRBV2, the J gene TRBJ1-1, with 7 nucleotides matching TRBD1. This CDR3 has 13 residues. In germline, CDR1 is SNHLY, CDR2 FYNNEI. Trimming took 5 bases from V and 3 from J; bases not matched to a gene: 3. The CDR3 protein is CASSPGTDTEAFF. The CDR3 nucleotides read TGTGCCAGCAGTCCAGGGACAGACACTGAAGCTTTCTTT.

The gene calls are TRBV19 and TRBJ1-4; TRBD1 agrees at 10 bases. With 8 bases clipped from V and 11 bases from J, the junction kept 8 bases outside the gene matches. CDR1 is LNHDA and CDR2 is SQIVND in the germline V gene (reference sequence). This CDR3 comprises 13 residues. The CDR3 region has the DNA TGTGCCAGTCGGACGACAGGGGGCGGTAAACTGTTTTTT. This translates into CASRTTGGGKLFF. The full variable domain, rest sourced from reference TRBV19 and TRBJ1-4, is DGGITQSPKYLFRKEGQNVTLSCEQNLNHDAMYWYRQDPGQGLRLIYYSQIVNDFQKGDIAEGYSVSREKKESFPLTVTSAQKNPTAFYLCASRTTGGGKLFFGSGTQLSVL.

The J gene is TRBJ1-4, the V gene TRBV7-9; D is uncertain. The length of the CDR3 is 13 residues. Germline CDR1 is SEHNR and CDR2 is FQNEAQ (reference sequence). The ends were cut back, 3 bases at V and 5 bases at J, with 7 bases in the middle. The CDR3 spells CASSFSQNEKLFF. The CDR3 bases are TGTGCCAGCAGCTTTTCACAGAATGAAAAACTGTTTTTT. Full variable domain (missing parts from reference TRBV7-9 and TRBJ1-4): DTGVSQNPRHKITKRGQNVTFRCDPISEHNRLYWYRQTLGQGPEFLTYFQNEAQLEKSRLLSDRFSAERPKGSFSTLEIQRTEQGDSAMYLCASSFSQNEKLFFGSGTQLSVL.

This CDR3 reads CASFLASSTDTQYF. DNA for the CDR3: TGTGCCAGTTTTCTAGCGTCTAGCACAGATACGCAGTATTTT. The rearrangement joins TRBV2 to TRBJ2-3; D is possibly TRBD2 (6 bases). The germline V gene has CDR1 SNHLY and CDR2 FYNNEI. V lost 9 bases and J 0 bases, leaving 13 bases between the germline ends. CDR3 length: 14 residues. Using reference TRBV2 and TRBJ2-3 for the parts outside the CDR3, the full variable domain is EPEVTQTPSHQVTQMGQEVILRCVPISNHLYFYWYRQILGQKVEFLVSFYNNEISEKSEIFDDQFSVERPDGSNFTLKIRSTKLEDSAMYFCASFLASSTDTQYFGPGTRLTVL.

The chain carries TRBV11-3 and TRBJ2-3; D uncertain. This CDR3 spans 14 amino acids. V was cut by 1 base and J by 0 bases, with 5 bases left in between. Germline CDR1 is SGHNT and CDR2 is YENEEA. The CDR3 spells CASSLGDSTDTQYF. CDR3 nucleotides: TGTGCCAGCAGCTTAGGTGACAGCACAGATACGCAGTATTTT.

V and J are TRBV5-1 and TRBJ2-3; possibly TRBD2 for D (6 bases). Between the trimmed V and J ends, which lost 0 bases and 0 bases, there was a span of 11 bases. The CDR3 contains 16 residues. The V gene's germline CDR1 is SGHRS and CDR2 YFSETQ. The CDR3 DNA reads as TGCGCCAGCAGCTTGGCTCCTAGCGCCAGCACAGATACGCAGTATTTT. Amino acids: CASSLAPSASTDTQYF.

V and J are TRBV28 and TRBJ1-5; no clear D. Germline CDR1 and CDR2: MDHEN and SYDVKM. The CDR3 length is 13 residues. Deletions cut 5 bases from V and 5 bases from J, with 10 bases between. The CDR3 spells CASSPAPDQPQHF. The CDR3 DNA sequence: TGTGCCAGCAGTCCGGCGCCGGATCAGCCCCAGCATTTT.

This clone came up once. The chain carries TRBV6-5 and TRBJ1-4; 10 nucleotides match TRBD1. Trimming cost V 4 bases and J 6 bases; bases outside gene matches: 2. The CDR3 has 14 residues. Germline CDR1 is MNHEY and CDR2 is SVGAGI. The CDR3 is CASSSGQGDEKLFF. The CDR3 DNA is TGTGCCAGCAGTTCTGGACAGGGGGATGAAAAACTGTTTTTT.

DNA of the CDR3: TGTGCCAGCATTAGGTTTGGCGGGAGCTCCTACGAGCAGTACTTC. It codes for CASIRFGGSSYEQYF. The chain has TRBV27 and TRBJ2-7; 7 bases line up with TRBD2. V dropped 7 bases and J dropped 0; count of bases not matched to a gene: 9. Germline V CDR1 and CDR2: MNHEY, SMNVEV (reference sequence). The CDR3 is 15 amino acids.